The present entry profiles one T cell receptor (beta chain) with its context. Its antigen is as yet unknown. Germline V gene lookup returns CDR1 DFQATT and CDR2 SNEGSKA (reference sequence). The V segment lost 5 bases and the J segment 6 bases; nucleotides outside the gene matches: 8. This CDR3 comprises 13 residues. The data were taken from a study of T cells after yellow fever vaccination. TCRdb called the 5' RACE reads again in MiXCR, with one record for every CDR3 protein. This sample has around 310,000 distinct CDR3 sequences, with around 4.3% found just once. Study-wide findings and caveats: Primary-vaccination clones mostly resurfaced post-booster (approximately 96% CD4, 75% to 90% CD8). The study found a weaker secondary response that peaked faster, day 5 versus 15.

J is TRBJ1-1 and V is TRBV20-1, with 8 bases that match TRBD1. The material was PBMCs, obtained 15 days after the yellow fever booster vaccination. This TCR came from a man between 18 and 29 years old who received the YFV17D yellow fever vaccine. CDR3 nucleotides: TGCAGTGCTTACCAGGGGGCGCGGTCTGAAGCTTTCTTT. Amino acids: CSAYQGARSEAFF.